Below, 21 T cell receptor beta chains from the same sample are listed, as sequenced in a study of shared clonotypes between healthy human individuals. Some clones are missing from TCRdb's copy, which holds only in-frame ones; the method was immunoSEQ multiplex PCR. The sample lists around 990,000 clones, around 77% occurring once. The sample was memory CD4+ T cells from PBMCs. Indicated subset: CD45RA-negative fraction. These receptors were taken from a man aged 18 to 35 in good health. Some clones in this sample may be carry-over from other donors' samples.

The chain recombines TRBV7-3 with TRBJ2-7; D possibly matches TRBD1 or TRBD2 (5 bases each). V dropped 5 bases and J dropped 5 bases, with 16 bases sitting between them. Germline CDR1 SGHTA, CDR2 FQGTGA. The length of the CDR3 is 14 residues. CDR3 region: CASSPHGDPHEQYF. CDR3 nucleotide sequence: TGTGCCAGCAGCCCCCACGGGGACCCCCACGAGCAGTACTTC.

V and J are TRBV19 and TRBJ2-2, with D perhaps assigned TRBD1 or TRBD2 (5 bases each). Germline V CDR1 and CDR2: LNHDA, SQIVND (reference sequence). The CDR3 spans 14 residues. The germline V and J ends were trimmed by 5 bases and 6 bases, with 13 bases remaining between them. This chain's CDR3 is CASSAMGPPGELFF. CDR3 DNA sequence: TGTGCCAGTAGTGCCATGGGACCCCCCGGGGAGCTGTTTTTT.

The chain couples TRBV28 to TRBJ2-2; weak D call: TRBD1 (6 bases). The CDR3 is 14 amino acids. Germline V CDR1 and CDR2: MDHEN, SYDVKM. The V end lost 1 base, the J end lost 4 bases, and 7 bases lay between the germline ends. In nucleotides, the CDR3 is TGTGCCAGCAGTTTATCGGACAGCACCGGGGAGCTGTTTTTT. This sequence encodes CASSLSDSTGELFF.

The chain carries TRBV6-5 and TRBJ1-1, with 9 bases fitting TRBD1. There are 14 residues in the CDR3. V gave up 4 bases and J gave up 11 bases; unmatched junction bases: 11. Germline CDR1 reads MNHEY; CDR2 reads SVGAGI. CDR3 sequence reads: CASSSPRTGEDAFF. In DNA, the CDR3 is TGTGCCAGCAGTTCGCCCCGGACAGGGGAGGATGCTTTCTTT.

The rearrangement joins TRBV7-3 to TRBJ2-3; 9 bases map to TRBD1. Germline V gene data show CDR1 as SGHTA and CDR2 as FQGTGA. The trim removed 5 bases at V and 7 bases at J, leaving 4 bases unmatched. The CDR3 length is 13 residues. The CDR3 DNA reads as TGTGCCAGCAGCCGGGACAGGGAGAATACGCAGTATTTT. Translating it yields CASSRDRENTQYF. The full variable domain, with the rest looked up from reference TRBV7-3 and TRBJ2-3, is GAGVSQTPSNKVTEKGKYVELRCDPISGHTALYWYRQSLGQGPEFLIYFQGTGAADDSGLPNDRFFAVRPEGSVSTLKIQRTERGDSAVYLCASSRDRENTQYFGPGTRLTVL.

CDR3: CASSYGQYNEQFF. CDR3 in DNA: TGTGCCAGCAGTTATGGACAGTACAATGAGCAGTTCTTC. The V and J genes are TRBV6-6 and TRBJ2-1, with D perhaps matching TRBD1 (6 bases). Germline values: CDR1 MNHNY, CDR2 SVGAGI (reference sequence). There are 13 residues in the CDR3. The germline V and J ends were trimmed by 3 bases and 4 bases, with 7 bases remaining between them.

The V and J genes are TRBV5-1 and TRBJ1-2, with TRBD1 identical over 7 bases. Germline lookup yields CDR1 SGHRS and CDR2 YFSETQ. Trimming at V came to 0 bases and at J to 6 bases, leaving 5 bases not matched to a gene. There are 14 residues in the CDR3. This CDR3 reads CASSLATQGHGYTF. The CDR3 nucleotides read TGCGCCAGCAGCTTGGCCACACAGGGGCATGGCTACACCTTC.

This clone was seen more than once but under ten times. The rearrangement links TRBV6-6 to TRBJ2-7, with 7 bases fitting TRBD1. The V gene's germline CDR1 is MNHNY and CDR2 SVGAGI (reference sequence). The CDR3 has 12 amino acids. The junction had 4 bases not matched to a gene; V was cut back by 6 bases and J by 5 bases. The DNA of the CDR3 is TGTGCCAGCAGCCAGACAGGGAACGAGCAGTACTTC. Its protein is CASSQTGNEQYF.

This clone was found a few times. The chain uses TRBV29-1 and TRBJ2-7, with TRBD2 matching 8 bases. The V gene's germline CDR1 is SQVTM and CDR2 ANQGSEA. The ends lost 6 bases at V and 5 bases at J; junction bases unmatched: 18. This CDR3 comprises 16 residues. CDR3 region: CSVLPGEREIKDEQYF. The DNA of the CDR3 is TGCAGCGTCCTACCGGGGGAGCGGGAGATCAAAGACGAGCAGTACTTC.

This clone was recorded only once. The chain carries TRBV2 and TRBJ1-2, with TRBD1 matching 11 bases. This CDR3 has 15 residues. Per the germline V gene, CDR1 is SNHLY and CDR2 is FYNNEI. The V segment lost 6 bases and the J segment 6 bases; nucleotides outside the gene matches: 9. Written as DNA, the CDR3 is TGTGCCAGCAGGACCGGGACAGGGGGGAGAGATGGCTACACCTTC. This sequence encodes CASRTGTGGRDGYTF.

CDR3 region: CASSPPQGPAGNTIYF. Written as DNA, the CDR3 is TGTGCCAGCTCACCCCCCCAGGGGCCCGCTGGAAACACCATATATTTT. The chain carries TRBV18 and TRBJ1-3, with D possibly TRBD1 on 6 matching bases. CDR1 and CDR2 (germline): KGHSH, LQKENI. V gave up 3 bases and J gave up 2 bases, with 14 bases separating them. The CDR3 is 16 amino acids.

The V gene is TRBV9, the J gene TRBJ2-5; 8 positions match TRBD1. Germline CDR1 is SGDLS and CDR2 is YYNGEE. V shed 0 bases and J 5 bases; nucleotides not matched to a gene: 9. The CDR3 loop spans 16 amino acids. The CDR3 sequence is CASSVAAGGLWETQYF. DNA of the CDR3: TGTGCCAGCAGCGTAGCGGCAGGGGGCTTGTGGGAGACCCAGTACTTC.

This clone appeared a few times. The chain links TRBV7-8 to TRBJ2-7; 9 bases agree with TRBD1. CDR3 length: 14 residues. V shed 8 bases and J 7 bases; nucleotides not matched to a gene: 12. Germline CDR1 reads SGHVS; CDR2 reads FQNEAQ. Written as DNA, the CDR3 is TGTGCCAGCGGGACACAGGGGGCACCCGGGGAGCAGTACTTC. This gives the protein CASGTQGAPGEQYF.

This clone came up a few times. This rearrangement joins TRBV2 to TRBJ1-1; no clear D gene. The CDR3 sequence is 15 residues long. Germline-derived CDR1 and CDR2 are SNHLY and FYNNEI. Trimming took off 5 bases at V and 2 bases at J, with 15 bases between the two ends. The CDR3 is CASSILSPDNTEAFF. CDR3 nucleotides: TGTGCCAGCAGTATCCTCTCACCGGACAACACTGAAGCTTTCTTT.

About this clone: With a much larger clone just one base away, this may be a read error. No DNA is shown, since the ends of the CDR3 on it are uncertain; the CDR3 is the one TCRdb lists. The CDR3 protein is CAIHGTGFFYGCTF. The V and J genes are TRBV28 and TRBJ1-2; the table gives TRBD1 as D, unverified against the DNA. Counting both end residues, the CDR3 totals 14 amino acids. Germline lookup yields CDR1 MDHEN and CDR2 SYDVKM.

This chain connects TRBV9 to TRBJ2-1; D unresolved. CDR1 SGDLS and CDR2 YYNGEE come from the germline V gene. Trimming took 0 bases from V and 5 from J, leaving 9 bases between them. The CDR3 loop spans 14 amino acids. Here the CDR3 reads CASSVASHNNEQFF. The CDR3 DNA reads TGTGCCAGCAGCGTAGCGTCTCATAACAATGAGCAGTTCTTC.

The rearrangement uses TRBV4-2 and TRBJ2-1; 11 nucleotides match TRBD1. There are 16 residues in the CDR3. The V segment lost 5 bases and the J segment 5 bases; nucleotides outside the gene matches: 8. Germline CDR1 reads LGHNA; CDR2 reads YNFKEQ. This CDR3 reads CASSSRGQGVDNEQFF. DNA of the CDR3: TGTGCCAGCAGCTCAAGGGGACAGGGGGTCGACAATGAGCAGTTCTTC.

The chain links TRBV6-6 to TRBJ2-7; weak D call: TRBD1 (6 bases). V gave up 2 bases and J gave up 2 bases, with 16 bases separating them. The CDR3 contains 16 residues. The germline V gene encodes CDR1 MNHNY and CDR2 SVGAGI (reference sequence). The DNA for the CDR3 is TGTGCCAGCAGTTACATCGGGCAGGGGTGGCCCTACGAGCAGTACTTC. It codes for CASSYIGQGWPYEQYF.

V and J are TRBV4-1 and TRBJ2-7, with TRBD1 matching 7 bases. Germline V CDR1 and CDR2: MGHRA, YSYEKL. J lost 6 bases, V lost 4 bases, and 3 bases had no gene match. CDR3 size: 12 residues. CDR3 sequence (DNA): TGCGCCAGCAGCCGGGGGACAGCCGAGCAGTACTTC. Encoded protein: CASSRGTAEQYF.

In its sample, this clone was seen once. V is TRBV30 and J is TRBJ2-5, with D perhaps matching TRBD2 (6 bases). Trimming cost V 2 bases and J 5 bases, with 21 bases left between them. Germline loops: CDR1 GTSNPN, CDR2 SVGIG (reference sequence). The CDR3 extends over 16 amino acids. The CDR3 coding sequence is TGTGCCTGGAGTCCGCCGGGGGTGAGGGTCCAGGAGACCCAGTACTTC. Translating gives CAWSPPGVRVQETQYF.

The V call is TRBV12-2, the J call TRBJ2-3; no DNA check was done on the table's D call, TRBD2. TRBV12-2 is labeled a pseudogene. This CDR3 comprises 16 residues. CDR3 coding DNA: TGTGCAAGTCGCTTTCTTCCTACGGGAGGGCCAGATACGCAGTATTTT. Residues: CASRFLPTGGPDTQYF.